This T cell receptor (beta chain) was obtained from a study of T-cell reconstitution after alpha-beta-depleted transplantation in children. This clonotype was detected many times. Antigen unknown. Findings of the study overall: One year after transplant, T-cell counts and diversity came mostly from newly produced T cells. By about two months after transplant, alpha-beta T cells reportedly arose from several hundred graft clones that had expanded. From surviving recipient T cells and thymic progenitors came the high day-60 TCRbeta diversity observed in some patients.

Using unique molecular identifiers, the investigators prepared the TCRbeta library. TCRdb analysed the PCR reads with MiXCR anew, one entry per CDR3 protein. The sample includes 200,000 or so distinct CDR3 sequences, roughly 9.1% of them seen just once. The starting material was PBMCs, mostly from graft donor cells, obtained 360 days after TCRalphabeta/CD19-depleted stem cell transplant. The sequence came from a male patient between 2 and 10 years old who had a stem cell transplant for acute myeloid leukemia, so the T cells may come from the graft donor.

As DNA, the CDR3 is TGTGCCAGCAGCTCCGAGGGGGGGACCCAGTACTTC. This gives the protein CASSSEGGTQYF. The chain joins TRBV12-3 or TRBV12-4 to TRBJ2-5; tentatively, D is TRBD1 or TRBD2 (6 bases each). CDR3 length: 12 residues. Trimming shortened V by 6 bases and J by 7 bases, and 12 bases separated the two germline ends.